A single sample is the source of the 3 T cell receptor beta chains below, sequenced in a study of blood T cells in healthy people across ages. Combining a sample-barcoded 5' primer with a J-beta primer mix, a second PCR ran for roughly 6 to 11 cycles. MiXCR, run by TCRdb on the 5' RACE reads, gives a single entry per CDR3 protein. The repertoire holds about 1.4 million distinct CDR3 sequences, approximately 63% seen once, with over 6.5% in the top ten. Sequencing input: blood. Receptor source: a man between 18 and 35 years old in good health.

The V and J genes are TRBV7-9 and TRBJ2-7; unclear D gene. The germline V and J ends were trimmed by 3 bases and 3 bases, with 15 bases remaining between them. Per the germline V gene, CDR1 is SEHNR and CDR2 is FQNEAQ (reference sequence). This CDR3 has 15 amino acids. CDR3 coding DNA: TGTGCCAGCAGCTTTGATGTCTCAACATACTACGAGCAGTACTTC. Translation: CASSFDVSTYYEQYF.

On this clonotype: A read error may produce the germline difference seen at one junction end. The rearrangement uses TRBV25-1 and TRBJ1-4, with D unresolved. The length of the CDR3 is 10 residues. Germline V lookup: CDR1 MGHDK, CDR2 SYGVNS. CDR3 sequence (DNA): TGTGCCAGCCTTGATGAAAAACCGTTTTTT. Amino acid sequence: CASLDEKPFF.

The chain is built from TRBV29-1 and TRBJ2-1; 8 bases map to TRBD2. In germline, CDR1 is SQVTM, CDR2 ANQGSEA. V shed 4 bases and J 7 bases; nucleotides not matched to a gene: 3. The CDR3 loop spans 12 amino acids. The CDR3 nucleotides read TGCAGCGTTGGGACTAGCCGAAATGAGCAGTTCTTC. Protein: CSVGTSRNEQFF.